Shown below are 26 T cell receptor beta chains from a single sample sequenced in a study of blood T cell repertoires in COVID-19. Generated by immunoSEQ multiplex PCR, the TCRdb table keeps only in-frame clones and is missing some. This sample has about 160,000 clones, with about 85% found just once. Sequencing was performed on peripheral blood. The receptor source for this set is a man aged 40-55 years with acute or convalescent COVID-19.

V usage is TRBV5-6 and J usage is TRBJ2-7; 8 nucleotides align to TRBD1. Germline lookup yields CDR1 SGHDT and CDR2 YYEEEE. V lost 4 bases and J lost 7; bases outside the gene matches: 16. The CDR3 runs to 16 residues. CDR3 region: CASSLRGRQGAGEQYF. DNA of the CDR3: TGTGCCAGCAGCCTCAGAGGCCGCCAGGGGGCCGGAGAGCAGTACTTC.

This clone was seen only a few times. The rearrangement uses TRBV19 and TRBJ1-1; 7 bases agree with TRBD1. Germline V CDR1 and CDR2: LNHDA, SQIVND (reference sequence). The CDR3 spans 15 residues. V gave up 8 bases and J gave up 1 base; unmatched junction bases: 10. The CDR3 is CASLSTRQGNTEAFF. The CDR3 bases are TGTGCCAGTCTCTCCACTCGACAGGGGAACACTGAAGCTTTCTTT.

The chain is built from TRBV2 and TRBJ2-3; 13 bases map to TRBD2. This CDR3 is built from 15 residues. After removal of 6 bases from V and 3 bases from J, the junction contained 3 bases not matched to a gene. The germline V gene has CDR1 SNHLY and CDR2 FYNNEI. CDR3 protein: CASRSLAGGTDTQYF. The CDR3, as DNA: TGTGCCAGCAGATCACTAGCGGGGGGGACAGATACGCAGTATTTT. Using reference TRBV2 and TRBJ2-3 for the parts outside the CDR3, the full variable domain is EPEVTQTPSHQVTQMGQEVILRCVPISNHLYFYWYRQILGQKVEFLVSFYNNEISEKSEIFDDQFSVERPDGSNFTLKIRSTKLEDSAMYFCASRSLAGGTDTQYFGPGTRLTVL.

The V and J genes are TRBV12-5 and TRBJ2-2, with 9 bases matching TRBD1. Germline loops: CDR1 LGHNT, CDR2 FRNRAP. The CDR3 covers 14 residues. With V trimmed by 5 bases and J by 8 bases, 6 bases remained unmatched. CDR3 sequence (DNA): TGTGCTAGTGGTCTAGGACAGGGGCCAGGGGAGCTGTTTTTT. Protein product: CASGLGQGPGELFF.

The genes are TRBV14 and TRBJ1-2; the D gene is possibly TRBD1 (6 bases). The CDR3 consists of 16 residues. The germline V and J ends were trimmed by 4 bases and 8 bases, with 23 bases remaining between them. Looked up from germline, CDR1 is SGHDN and CDR2 is FVKESK. The CDR3 spells CASSPRGRGAPGGYTF. CDR3 coding DNA: TGTGCCAGCAGCCCCCGGGGCAGGGGCGCCCCTGGGGGCTACACCTTC.

The CDR3: CASSSAGSREADTQYF. In nucleotides, the CDR3 is TGTGCCAGCAGCTCAGCCGGGTCTCGCGAGGCAGATACGCAGTATTTT. The genes are TRBV11-2 and TRBJ2-3; D uncertain. The V and J ends lost 4 bases and 4 bases respectively, with 18 bases between them. This CDR3 region has 16 residues. Germline-derived CDR1 and CDR2 are SGHAT and FQNNGV.

The chain uses TRBV6-5 and TRBJ2-7; possible D gene TRBD2, 6 bases. The CDR3 has 15 residues. V was cut by 0 bases and J by 5 bases, with 14 bases left in between. In germline, CDR1 is MNHEY, CDR2 SVGAGI. As DNA, the CDR3 is TGTGCCAGCAGTTACTCCCCCCTACGGGAGAACGAGCAGTACTTC. Translated, it gives CASSYSPLRENEQYF.

The chain has TRBV24-1 and TRBJ2-1; TRBD1 matches 9 bases. The junction had 6 bases not matched to a gene; V was cut back by 4 bases and J by 3 bases. Germline-derived CDR1 and CDR2 are KGHDR and SFDVKD. The CDR3 sequence is 16 residues long. CDR3: CATSDWTGDFYNEQFF. For the CDR3, the DNA is TGTGCCACCAGTGACTGGACAGGGGATTTCTACAATGAGCAGTTCTTC.

The chain couples TRBV6-5 to TRBJ2-3; no definite D call. In germline, CDR1 is MNHEY, CDR2 SVGAGI. V gave up 5 bases and J gave up 2 bases, with 11 bases separating them. This CDR3 has 14 residues. CDR3 nucleotide sequence: TGTGCCAGCAGTCCTCAGACAATCACAGATACGCAGTATTTT. This sequence encodes CASSPQTITDTQYF.

This clone came up a few times. This chain connects TRBV5-6 to TRBJ1-2; a weak D match, TRBD1 (5 bases). Deletions cut 0 bases from V and 8 bases from J, with 11 bases between. This CDR3 is built from 13 residues. Germline CDR1 SGHDT, CDR2 YYEEEE. CDR3 bases: TGTGCCAGCAGCTTGGTCGCAGGGAAAGGCTACACCTTC. Protein: CASSLVAGKGYTF.

The V gene is TRBV9, the J gene TRBJ1-5; a weak D match, TRBD1 (5 bases). Trimming removed 4 bases from V and 4 bases from J, with 15 bases in between. Germline V CDR1 and CDR2: SGDLS, YYNGEE. This CDR3 has 15 residues. The CDR3 protein is CASSLQDRWNQPQHF. CDR3 bases: TGTGCCAGCAGCCTCCAAGACAGATGGAATCAGCCCCAGCATTTT.

The chain employs TRBV7-3 and TRBJ1-2; 8 bases agree with TRBD1. The germline CDR1 and CDR2 sequences are SGHTA and FQGTGA. The CDR3 loop spans 18 amino acids. Trimming at V came to 5 bases and at J to 0 bases, leaving 14 bases not matched to a gene. The CDR3 region has the DNA TGTGCCAGCAGCCCCGACCGGGACAGGAATATAGCTAACTATGGCTACACCTTC. Its translation is CASSPDRDRNIANYGYTF.

V is TRBV3-1 (or the pseudogene TRBV3-2) and J is TRBJ2-3, with D possibly matching TRBD1 (6 bases). V gave up 1 base and J gave up 8 bases, with 16 bases separating them. The CDR3 covers 15 residues. Germline lookup yields CDR1 LGHDT and CDR2 YNNKEL (reference sequence). CDR3 sequence reads: CASSQGQDPWFTQYF. The CDR3, as DNA: TGTGCCAGCAGCCAAGGACAGGACCCCTGGTTTACGCAGTATTTT.

This chain links TRBV6-5 with TRBJ2-7; 7 bases are a match to TRBD1. Trimming at V came to 7 bases and at J to 5 bases, leaving 14 bases not matched to a gene. Germline CDR1 and CDR2: MNHEY and SVGAGI. The CDR3 runs to 15 residues. The CDR3 region is CASTITGAAEDEQYF. In DNA, the CDR3 is TGTGCCAGCACTATCACAGGGGCCGCGGAGGACGAGCAGTACTTC.

This chain links TRBV5-4 with TRBJ2-3, with TRBD1 as a possible D gene (6 bases). Trimming removed 7 bases at V and 2 bases at J, with 14 bases between. Germline values: CDR1 SGHNT, CDR2 YYREEE (reference sequence). The CDR3 is 14 residues long. The CDR3: CASLRAGDTDTQYF. DNA of the CDR3: TGTGCCAGCCTAAGGGCAGGGGACACAGATACGCAGTATTTT. Full variable domain (outside the CDR3, taken from reference TRBV5-4 and TRBJ2-3): ETGVTQSPTHLIKTRGQQVTLRCSSQSGHNTVSWYQQALGQGPQFIFQYYREEENGRGNFPPRFSGLQFPNYSSELNVNALELDDSALYLCASLRAGDTDTQYFGPGTRLTVL.

The count of this clone is one. The sample contains more than one DNA sequence encoding this CDR3. The chain uses TRBV5-1 and TRBJ1-1; 9 bases match TRBD1. The CDR3 consists of 14 residues. The J segment lost 1 base and the V segment lost 3 bases, leaving 1 base of the junction unmatched. CDR1 SGHRS and CDR2 YFSETQ come from the germline V gene. The DNA of the CDR3 is TGCGCCAGCAGCTCACAGGGGGCGAACACTGAAGCTTTCTTT. It translates to CASSSQGANTEAFF.

The chain combines TRBV7-8 with TRBJ1-2, with 11 bases identical to TRBD1. This CDR3 has 15 amino acids. J was trimmed by 0 bases and V by 3 bases; bases with no gene match: 0. Germline CDR1 reads SGHVS; CDR2 reads FQNEAQ. The CDR3 loop is CASSLDRGPNYGYTF. The CDR3 coding sequence is TGTGCCAGCAGCTTGGACAGGGGGCCTAACTATGGCTACACCTTC.

The chain has TRBV10-3 and TRBJ1-1, with a possible D match to TRBD1 (5 bases). The V gene's germline CDR1 is ENHRY and CDR2 SYGVKD. V shed 4 bases and J shed 4 bases, with 16 bases lying between them. CDR3 length: 15 residues. CDR3 amino acids: CAISGLAGVGTEAFF. DNA for the CDR3: TGTGCCATCAGTGGTCTAGCGGGGGTGGGCACTGAAGCTTTCTTT.

The rearrangement joins TRBV2 to TRBJ2-7; D is unclear. Germline V gene sequence: CDR1 SNHLY, CDR2 FYNNEI. The CDR3 is 13 residues long. V lost 7 bases and J 6 bases, leaving 16 bases between the germline ends. CDR3 sequence reads: CASTPVRTTEQYF. CDR3 bases: TGTGCCAGCACCCCCGTGCGAACTACCGAGCAGTACTTC.

This clone was counted between two and nine times. The rearrangement uses TRBV29-1 and TRBJ1-2; 7 nucleotides match TRBD1. Germline-derived CDR1 and CDR2 are SQVTM and ANQGSEA. The CDR3 contains 13 residues. V was pared by 7 bases and J by 0 bases, with 5 bases of the junction left unmatched. In DNA form, the CDR3 reads TGCAGCGCAAGCGACAGGGCTAACTATGGCTACACCTTC. Its protein product is CSASDRANYGYTF.

This clone was detected only once. This rearrangement joins TRBV12-3 or TRBV12-4 to TRBJ2-5, with D perhaps TRBD1 (6 bases). CDR3 length equals 13 residues. V was clipped by 5 bases and J by 5 bases, with 12 bases between them. The CDR3 protein is CASSPPGAETQYF. The CDR3 DNA is TGTGCCAGCAGTCCCCCAGGGGCCGAGACCCAGTACTTC.

The chain is built from TRBV20-1 and TRBJ2-1, with 7 bases that match TRBD2. This CDR3 comprises 15 residues. After removal of 3 bases from V and 0 bases from J, the junction contained 5 bases not matched to a gene. Germline lookup yields CDR1 DFQATT and CDR2 SNEGSKA (reference sequence). Written as DNA, the CDR3 is TGCAGTGCTAGTCTGGGCGGGGGCTCCTACAATGAGCAGTTCTTC. Its protein is CSASLGGGSYNEQFF.

V usage is TRBV19 and J usage is TRBJ1-5; no clear D gene. The CDR3 has 15 amino acids. The V end was cut by 1 base, the J end by 11 bases, with 18 bases between. Per germline, CDR1 LNHDA and CDR2 SQIVND (reference sequence). Here the CDR3 reads CASSIGPRAREAQHF. The CDR3 region has the DNA TGTGCCAGTAGTATAGGCCCCCGGGCGCGGGAGGCCCAGCATTTT. Looking up the rest from reference TRBV19 and TRBJ1-5 gives the full variable domain: DGGITQSPKYLFRKEGQNVTLSCEQNLNHDAMYWYRQDPGQGLRLIYYSQIVNDFQKGDIAEGYSVSREKKESFPLTVTSAQKNPTAFYLCASSIGPRAREAQHFGDGTRLSIL.

CDR3 loop: CASSILQGSAFF. In DNA, the CDR3 is TGTGCCAGCAGCATTTTACAGGGTTCAGCTTTCTTT. V and J are TRBV2 and TRBJ1-1; D possibly corresponds to TRBD1 (6 bases). Trimming cost V 6 bases and J 10 bases, with 15 bases left between them. The CDR3 totals 12 residues. Germline V gives CDR1 SNHLY, CDR2 FYNNEI.

The chain couples TRBV4-1 to TRBJ2-1; D is unresolved. The ends were cut back, 1 base at V and 0 bases at J, with 7 bases in the middle. CDR1 and CDR2 (germline): MGHRA, YSYEKL. The CDR3 covers 15 residues. The CDR3 sequence is CASSQGEHSYNEQFF. The CDR3 coding sequence is TGCGCCAGCAGCCAAGGTGAGCACTCCTACAATGAGCAGTTCTTC.

The rearrangement uses TRBV6-5 and TRBJ1-5; D gene unclear. With 5 bases removed from V and 1 base from J, the gap between germline ends came to 6 bases. Germline CDR1 is MNHEY and CDR2 is SVGAGI. This CDR3 has 13 amino acids. CDR3 coding DNA: TGTGCCAGCAGTCCCTTCAGCAATCAGCCCCAGCATTTT. Protein sequence: CASSPFSNQPQHF.